This T cell receptor (beta chain) is drawn from a study of blood T cell repertoires in COVID-19. TCRdb keeps only in-frame clones here, not all; method: immunoSEQ multiplex PCR. The sample includes approximately 530,000 clones, 85% to 90% of them seen just once. Germline assignment: CDR1 LNHNV and CDR2 YYDKDF (reference sequence). J lost 2 bases, V lost 0 bases, and 3 bases had no gene match. There are 16 residues in the CDR3. The chain joins TRBV15 to TRBJ1-4; 7 bases align to TRBD1. This receptor was obtained from a woman between 50 and 59 years old with COVID-19, enrolled during active disease. The sample taken for sequencing was peripheral blood. CDR3 loop: CATSRDLGQTNEKLFF. The CDR3 coding sequence is TGTGCCACCAGCAGAGATCTGGGACAGACTAATGAAAAACTGTTTTTT.